The rows below give T cell receptor beta chains drawn from one sample of a study of technical replicates of blood from several donors. Only in-frame clones appear in the TCRdb table, and some are missing; sequencing was by immunoSEQ multiplex PCR. The sample shows 45,000 to 65,000 clones, roughly 96% of them seen only once. Material: PBMCs. The origin of the receptors is a human donor in good health. Some clones in this sample may be carry-over from other donors' samples. Each CDR3 is given with its conserved first and last residue. Each record gives: V gene, CDR3 length, CDR3 protein.

TRBV7-6 | 16 | CASSLQVGENTGELFF
TRBV4-3 | 15 | CASSQDRGRGNTIYF
TRBV2 | 16 | CASSEWRGGNYNEQFF
TRBV18 | 14 | CASSPAGGNYGYTF
TRBV4-2 | 14 | CASRRQVDNSPLHF
TRBV25-1 | 17 | CASTQAEFRDNPSEQFF
TRBV18 | 16 | CASSLTSGGLTDTQYF
TRBV7-9 | 14 | CASSRAGGRETQYF
TRBV5-1 | 15 | CASSLSGQGGTEAFF
TRBV6-5 | 15 | CASSSGTGGKQPQHF
TRBV4-3 | 15 | CASSQDARTGREQYF
TRBV7-8 | 18 | CASNTPVGSGRNTGELFF
TRBV5-6 | 16 | CASSRGTGGRGEKLFF
TRBV5-4 | 13 | CASSPNFGGELFF
TRBV6-6 | 14 | CASSTGGSSYEQYF
TRBV2 | 12 | CASTMTRNEQFF
TRBV2 | 15 | CASSLRTGENYGYTF
TRBV7-3 | 14 | CASRPTGGWNEQFF
TRBV10-3 | 12 | CAAGDSNQPQHF
TRBV11-2 | 13 | CASSFGTAYEQYF